This TCR beta chain was captured in a study of blood T cell repertoires in COVID-19. Turning to the study itself: In each case, the material was cDNA or gDNA derived from T cells, B-cell-depleted T cells, or PBMCs.

The CDR3 runs to 14 residues. V was cut by 4 bases and J by 0 bases, with 8 bases left in between. The germline V gene has CDR1 SGDLS and CDR2 YYNGEE. Using immunoSEQ multiplex PCR, the repertoire was profiled, and TCRdb retains in-frame clones only, with some absent. The sample contains some 150,000 clones, more than 80% of which appear only once. The clonotype comes from a man aged 45-60 years with acute or convalescent COVID-19. Sequences were obtained from peripheral blood. The chain joins TRBV9 to TRBJ1-5; D is unresolved. CDR3 region: CASSSGYSNQPQHF. CDR3 bases: TGTGCCAGCAGCTCCGGTTATAGCAATCAGCCCCAGCATTTT.